The 26 T cell receptor beta chains in this list originate from one sample, sequenced in a study of T-cell memory formation after mild COVID-19. TCRdb itself ran the 5' RACE reads through MiXCR, one entry per CDR3 protein. The top ten clones hold roughly a quarter of a sample with over 70,000 distinct CDR3 sequences, 10% to 15% of them seen once. Sequencing was performed on PBMCs or a T cell subset sorted from them (not recorded which). These receptors came from an adult woman who had mild COVID-19 (a few samples of this study predate the infection). Cell type and time point are not known.

This clonotype was counted between two and nine times. The V and J genes are TRBV11-2 and TRBJ2-2, with D perhaps being TRBD1 or TRBD2 (6 bases each). This CDR3 is built from 14 residues. V was cut by 1 base and J by 8 bases, with 11 bases left in between. Germline CDR1 SGHAT, CDR2 FQNNGV. CDR3: CASSLGGAEGELFF. DNA of the CDR3: TGTGCCAGCAGCTTAGGGGGGGCAGAAGGGGAGCTGTTTTTT.

This clonotype was observed a handful of times. This sequence joins TRBV6-6 and TRBJ1-1; 7 bases match TRBD1. Per the germline V gene, CDR1 is MNHNY and CDR2 is SVGAGI (reference sequence). V shed 8 bases and J 7 bases; nucleotides not matched to a gene: 7. The CDR3 has 12 amino acids. As DNA, the CDR3 is TGTGCCAGCGCACAGGGGAGGGGTGAAGCTTTCTTT. It codes for CASAQGRGEAFF.

This clonotype showed up many times. The CDR3 DNA is TGCAGCGTTGAAGGAGCAACTTTTAGTGAGCAGTTCTTC. This gives the protein CSVEGATFSEQFF. This chain connects TRBV29-1 to TRBJ2-1, with D unclear. CDR1 and CDR2 from the germline V gene are SQVTM and ANQGSEA. This CDR3 is 13 amino acids long. Deletions cut 1 base from V and 9 bases from J, with 13 bases between.

J is TRBJ2-1 and V is TRBV9, with D possibly matching TRBD2 (6 bases). The V and J ends lost 2 bases and 7 bases respectively, with 13 bases between them. This CDR3 contains 14 residues. Germline V lookup: CDR1 SGDLS, CDR2 YYNGEE. The CDR3 protein is CASSVEHGLNEQFF. CDR3 coding DNA: TGTGCCAGCAGCGTTGAACATGGACTAAATGAGCAGTTCTTC.

The chain is built from TRBV12-3 or TRBV12-4 and TRBJ2-7; TRBD1 matches at 7 bases. This CDR3 contains 14 residues. Unmatched junction bases numbered 6, after V lost 5 bases and J lost 2 bases. The CDR3 loop is CASSPTGTPYEQYF. The CDR3 bases are TGTGCCAGCAGTCCGACAGGGACCCCCTACGAGCAGTACTTC.

The chain joins TRBV4-1 to TRBJ2-7, with a weak D call TRBD2 (5 bases). V was cut by 0 bases and J by 2 bases, with 11 bases left in between. Germline V gene sequence: CDR1 MGHRA, CDR2 YSYEKL. This CDR3 is built from 15 residues. DNA for the CDR3: TGCGCCAGCAGCCAAGAACCCCTAGCTCCCTACGAGCAGTACTTC. Encoded protein: CASSQEPLAPYEQYF.

This clonotype occurred a few times. V gene TRBV5-1 combines with J gene TRBJ2-1, with D unclear. Germline CDR1 reads SGHRS; CDR2 reads YFSETQ. Trimming took off 0 bases at V and 6 bases at J, with 13 bases between the two ends. CDR3 length equals 15 residues. CDR3 region: CASSLALGGFNEQFF. The CDR3, as DNA: TGCGCCAGCAGCTTGGCCTTGGGTGGGTTCAATGAGCAGTTCTTC. Supplemented by reference TRBV5-1 and TRBJ2-1, the full variable domain reads KAGVTQTPRYLIKTRGQQVTLSCSPISGHRSVSWYQQTPGQGLQFLFEYFSETQRNKGNFPGRFSGRQFSNSRSEMNVSTLELGDSALYLCASSLALGGFNEQFFGPGTRLTVL.

This clonotype has a handful of counts. This may arise from a read error, as a much more abundant clone is one base away. J is TRBJ1-1 and V is TRBV5-4; perhaps TRBD1 as D (5 bases). Trimming took off 3 bases at V and 1 base at J, with 7 bases between the two ends. The germline CDR1 and CDR2 sequences are SGHNT and YYREEE (reference sequence). The CDR3 length is 13 residues. CDR3 loop: CASSYGQNTEAFF. The DNA for the CDR3 is TGTGCCAGCAGCTACGGACAGAACACTGAAGCTTTCTTT.

The rearrangement links TRBV7-8 to TRBJ2-3, with 8 bases lining up with TRBD1. From germline, CDR1 is SGHVS and CDR2 FQNEAQ. The CDR3 has 20 amino acids. The junction had 16 bases not matched to a gene; V was cut back by 1 base and J by 1 base. CDR3 residues: CASSLGWGTGRGSGTDTQYF. CDR3 nucleotides: TGTGCCAGCAGCTTAGGGTGGGGGACAGGAAGGGGGTCGGGCACAGATACGCAGTATTTT.

This clonotype was seen a few times. This chain connects TRBV4-3 to TRBJ2-3, with D tentatively TRBD2 (5 bases). Trimming shortened V by 0 bases and J by 1 base, and 14 bases separated the two germline ends. The germline gives CDR1 LGHNA, CDR2 YSLEER. The CDR3 runs 17 residues. The CDR3 here is CASSQDTSGDRTDTQYF. CDR3 coding DNA: TGCGCCAGCAGCCAAGATACCAGCGGAGACCGCACAGATACGCAGTATTTT.

This clonotype was seen more than once but under ten times. The chain links TRBV5-1 to TRBJ2-7; 9 nucleotides line up with TRBD1. Germline V lookup: CDR1 SGHRS, CDR2 YFSETQ. The CDR3 length is 14 residues. V lost 3 bases and J lost 2; bases outside the gene matches: 3. CDR3 DNA sequence: TGCGCCAGCAGCTGGACAGGGGACCCCTACGAGCAGTACTTC. This sequence encodes CASSWTGDPYEQYF.

The sample holds many counts of this clonotype. The rearrangement links TRBV5-1 to TRBJ2-3, with D unresolved. V was trimmed by 1 base and J by 5 bases, leaving 2 bases between them. From germline, CDR1 is SGHRS and CDR2 YFSETQ. The CDR3 is made up of 11 amino acids. The DNA of the CDR3 is TGCGCCAGCAGCTTGTTAGATACGCAGTATTTT. Protein product: CASSLLDTQYF.

The chain combines TRBV2 with TRBJ2-5; 7 bases match TRBD2. Germline CDR1 is SNHLY and CDR2 is FYNNEI. The CDR3 sequence is 14 residues long. V shed 8 bases, J shed 2 bases, and the junction held 8 bases outside the gene matches. The CDR3 DNA follows: TGTGCCAGCGGATTTGCGGGGGAGCAAGAGACCCAGTACTTC. It yields the protein CASGFAGEQETQYF.

This clonotype has just a few counts. This chain connects TRBV5-5 to TRBJ2-1; 8 bases align to TRBD2. Germline CDR1 and CDR2: SGHKS and YYEKEE (reference sequence). V lost 2 bases to trimming and J lost 7 bases; unmatched junction nucleotides: 14. This CDR3 spans 17 amino acids. CDR3: CASSLPFRLAGGNEQFF. CDR3 coding DNA: TGTGCCAGCAGCTTACCTTTTCGTCTAGCGGGCGGGAATGAGCAGTTCTTC.

Only a few counts were recorded for this clonotype. This chain connects TRBV18 to TRBJ2-5; 9 bases are shared with TRBD1. This CDR3 contains 14 residues. Germline loops: CDR1 KGHSH, CDR2 LQKENI. V gave up 3 bases and J gave up 4 bases; unmatched junction bases: 3. The CDR3 loop reads CASSPQTGGETQYF. CDR3 sequence (DNA): TGTGCCAGCTCACCGCAGACAGGGGGAGAGACCCAGTACTTC.

This clonotype has just a few counts. The V gene is TRBV4-3, the J gene TRBJ2-7, with D perhaps matching TRBD2 (6 bases). CDR1 and CDR2 (germline): LGHNA, YSLEER. The CDR3 loop spans 15 amino acids. The V end lost 2 bases, the J end lost 6 bases, and 17 bases lay between the germline ends. The CDR3 DNA is TGCGCCAGCAGCCAATTAGCGGTTCCACCTCGCGAGCAGTACTTC. Encoded protein: CASSQLAVPPREQYF.

The chain carries TRBV27 and TRBJ1-2; D might be TRBD1 (5 bases). Trimming pared 7 bases from V and 4 bases from J, leaving 16 bases between. The germline gives CDR1 MNHEY, CDR2 SMNVEV (reference sequence). The CDR3 length is 14 residues. The CDR3 loop reads CASTPLGTTYGYTF. The CDR3 coding sequence is TGTGCCAGCACCCCCCTCGGGACGACCTATGGCTACACCTTC.

The chain links TRBV7-9 to TRBJ1-5; 7 positions match TRBD1. CDR1 and CDR2 (germline): SEHNR, FQNEAQ (reference sequence). The junction had 2 bases not matched to a gene; V was cut back by 3 bases and J by 3 bases. The CDR3 runs to 14 residues. The CDR3 here is CASSLGQSNQPQHF. The DNA of the CDR3 is TGTGCCAGCAGCTTGGGACAGTCCAATCAGCCCCAGCATTTT.

This clonotype was picked up a small number of times. The J gene is TRBJ1-2, the V gene TRBV7-9; tentative D call: TRBD1 (5 bases). CDR1 and CDR2 from the germline V gene are SEHNR and FQNEAQ (reference sequence). This CDR3 has 13 amino acids. Between the trimmed V and J ends, which lost 0 bases and 8 bases, there was a span of 10 bases. The CDR3 reads CASSLAGRDGYTF. As DNA, the CDR3 is TGTGCCAGCAGCTTAGCAGGCAGGGACGGCTACACCTTC.

The rearrangement links TRBV13 to TRBJ1-2, with a possible D match to TRBD1 (5 bases). This CDR3 comprises 16 residues. Per the germline V gene, CDR1 is PRHDT and CDR2 is FYEKMQ (reference sequence). Trimming took 4 bases from V and 0 from J, leaving 15 bases between them. The CDR3 coding sequence is TGTGCCAGCAGCTCGGGGGAGTCGCCAGCTAACTATGGCTACACCTTC. This encodes CASSSGESPANYGYTF.

The chain carries TRBV18 and TRBJ1-1; D remains ambiguous. CDR3 size: 15 residues. Per the germline V gene, CDR1 is KGHSH and CDR2 is LQKENI. V was shortened by 5 bases and J by 1 base, with 14 bases between the two germline ends. The CDR3 coding sequence is TGTGCCAGCTCAACCCGGGAGGGTTGGAACACTGAAGCTTTCTTT. It yields the protein CASSTREGWNTEAFF.

This clonotype has only a few counts. CDR3 sequence: CASSPTGDNEQYF. The CDR3 DNA follows: TGTGCCAGCAGCCCCACAGGGGATAACGAGCAGTACTTC. The chain couples TRBV7-8 to TRBJ2-7, with TRBD1 matching 7 bases. This CDR3 comprises 13 residues. The V and J ends lost 5 bases and 5 bases, in that order; junction bases with no gene match: 6. Germline CDR1 is SGHVS and CDR2 is FQNEAQ.

J is TRBJ1-1 and V is TRBV12-3 or TRBV12-4, with unresolved D. V was cut by 3 bases and J by 7 bases, with 12 bases left in between. CDR3 length: 13 amino acids. The CDR3 DNA reads TGTGCCAGCAGTTTCGGCCCCTCCTATGAAGCTTTCTTT. Translated: CASSFGPSYEAFF.

This chain connects TRBV7-9 to TRBJ2-7; 10 positions match TRBD2. CDR3 length equals 16 residues. Germline loops: CDR1 SEHNR, CDR2 FQNEAQ (reference sequence). V shed 7 bases and J 3 bases; nucleotides not matched to a gene: 12. CDR3 DNA: TGTGCCAGCAACTCCCTTACTAGCGGGATCCGCTACGAGCAGTACTTC. Translation gives CASNSLTSGIRYEQYF.

V and J are TRBV28 and TRBJ2-6; D ambiguous. This CDR3 has 13 residues. Germline CDR1 MDHEN, CDR2 SYDVKM. Trimming took off 3 bases at V and 9 bases at J, with 9 bases between the two ends. As DNA, the CDR3 is TGTGCCAGCAGTTTTAACGTTGACAACGTCCTGACTTTC. Protein sequence: CASSFNVDNVLTF.

The chain joins TRBV12-3 or TRBV12-4 to TRBJ1-1; D is ambiguous. The V end was cut by 6 bases, the J end by 1 base, with 15 bases between. The CDR3 has 15 residues. The CDR3 DNA follows: TGTGCCAGCAGACACCCCAGCGCGGCGAACACTGAAGCTTTCTTT. Protein product: CASRHPSAANTEAFF.